The 9 T cell receptor beta chains reported below all come from one sample, sequenced in a study of T cell repertoires in cytomegalovirus infection. TCRdb re-derived calls from the reads in MiXCR, one entry per CDR3 protein. The data hold 200,000 to 250,000 distinct CDR3 sequences, with over 20% observed a single time. The sample comprised CD8+ T cells from PBMCs. Every receptor here comes from a human donor in good health (CMV status not recorded). Some clones in this sample may be carry-over from other donors' samples.

This rearrangement joins TRBV6-2 or TRBV6-3 to TRBJ1-5, with a possible D match to TRBD1 (5 bases). Germline V gene sequence: CDR1 MNHEY, CDR2 SVGEGT. CDR3 length equals 16 residues. The V end lost 10 bases, the J end lost 3 bases, and 22 bases lay between the germline ends. DNA for the CDR3: TGTGCCACCCTTTCCGGAACAGGTTTGGACAATCAGCCCCAGCATTTT. Its protein product is CATLSGTGLDNQPQHF.

The chain has TRBV29-1 and TRBJ2-3, with D possibly matching TRBD2 (6 bases). With 1 base removed from V and 5 bases from J, the gap between germline ends came to 19 bases. CDR1 and CDR2 (germline): SQVTM, ANQGSEA. The CDR3 is 16 amino acids. The CDR3 DNA is TGCAGCGTTGAAGCCTCCTACCGTGGGCGGGGAGATACGCAGTATTTT. Protein sequence: CSVEASYRGRGDTQYF.

In this sample, this clonotype turned up many times. This chain joins TRBV7-8 and TRBJ2-5; TRBD2 aligns across 9 bases. CDR3 length equals 14 residues. Germline assignment: CDR1 SGHVS and CDR2 FQNEAQ. The V gene end was trimmed by 3 bases and the J gene end by 5 bases; junction bases not matched to a gene: 4. The CDR3 loop is CASSFLAGQETQYF. The CDR3 region has the DNA TGTGCCAGCAGCTTCCTAGCGGGGCAGGAGACCCAGTACTTC.

This chain joins TRBV4-1 and TRBJ1-1; D remains ambiguous. The CDR3 is 13 amino acids. In germline, CDR1 is MGHRA, CDR2 YSYEKL. V was clipped by 0 bases and J by 10 bases, with 12 bases between them. CDR3 nucleotides: TGCGCCAGCAGCCAAGAATCTCGGTCCGGAGCTTTCTTT. Encoded protein: CASSQESRSGAFF.

CDR3 sequence (DNA): TGTGCCAGCAGAACTTCCGGGTGGGGGGGAATTGGCTACGAGCAGTACTTC. It is translated as CASRTSGWGGIGYEQYF. The chain uses TRBV28 and TRBJ2-7; 7 bases align to TRBD2. Germline trimming cut 6 bases from V and 3 bases from J; bases unmatched to any gene: 17. CDR1 and CDR2 (germline): MDHEN, SYDVKM. CDR3 length: 17 amino acids.

The sample holds a few counts of this clonotype. The chain links TRBV20-1 to TRBJ2-3; 10 bases fit TRBD2. This CDR3 spans 16 amino acids. Germline values: CDR1 DFQATT, CDR2 SNEGSKA (reference sequence). J lost 0 bases, V lost 5 bases, and 8 bases had no gene match. DNA of the CDR3: TGCAGTGCTTCGGGCGAACTAGCGGGGAGCACAGATACGCAGTATTTT. Amino acid sequence: CSASGELAGSTDTQYF.

CDR3 nucleotides: TGTGCCAGCAGAGAAACAGGGTATAGCAATCAGCCCCAGCATTTT. Translation: CASRETGYSNQPQHF. The V gene is TRBV2, the J gene TRBJ1-5, with D possibly matching TRBD1 (6 bases). The germline V and J ends were trimmed by 6 bases and 0 bases, with 12 bases remaining between them. The length of the CDR3 is 15 residues. Germline loops: CDR1 SNHLY, CDR2 FYNNEI.

In its sample, this clonotype was seen many times. The J gene is TRBJ2-7, the V gene TRBV4-1; D is undetermined. This CDR3 contains 14 residues. Trimming removed 1 base from V and 0 bases from J, with 7 bases in between. Germline values: CDR1 MGHRA, CDR2 YSYEKL. In DNA, the CDR3 is TGCGCCAGCAGCCAAGGGACGGCCTCCTACGAGCAGTACTTC. Translated, it gives CASSQGTASYEQYF.

The gene calls are TRBV20-1 and TRBJ2-5; D is unclear. The CDR3 consists of 11 residues. The V gene's germline CDR1 is DFQATT and CDR2 SNEGSKA (reference sequence). Trimming shortened V by 6 bases and J by 4 bases, and 9 bases separated the two germline ends. The CDR3 sequence: CSARGVETQYF. The CDR3, as DNA: TGCAGTGCCCGAGGAGTAGAGACCCAGTACTTC.